The T cell receptor (beta chain) under discussion was sequenced for a study of blood T cell repertoires in COVID-19. Study-wide background: Samples of COVID-19 (acute and convalescent) were obtained from the United States, Italy and Spain.

Original data processing: Quantification of nucleated cells was approximated via reference gene primer amplification. Produced via immunoSEQ multiplex PCR; TCRdb's table is partial and in-frame only. V, J and clone size were drawn from that table, and D and trimming were deduced from the DNA. This sample has 90,000 or so clones, with around 90% found just once. Sequencing was carried out using peripheral blood. This clonotype originated in a woman between 70 and 85 years old with acute or convalescent COVID-19.

The CDR3 coding sequence is TGTGCCAGCAGCGCAGGGGTGGAGACCCAGTACTTC. Translation gives CASSAGVETQYF. The chain couples TRBV6-5 to TRBJ2-5, with D possibly matching TRBD1 (6 bases). The CDR3 extends over 12 amino acids. From germline, CDR1 is MNHEY and CDR2 SVGAGI. V dropped 6 bases and J dropped 5 bases, with 10 bases sitting between them.